This TCR beta chain was identified during a study of shared clonotypes between healthy human individuals. A word on this clone: Its antigen remains unidentified.

Study-wide findings and caveats: At large depth, rarefaction still showed sorted-subset sequencing to be incomplete.

The protocol was immunoSEQ multiplex PCR, while the TCRdb copy is restricted to in-frame clones and leaves out a portion. The sample records roughly 2,300,000 clones, just under 95% being singletons. This receptor was obtained from a man between 18 and 35 years old in good health. Some clones in this sample may be carry-over from other donors' samples. Sequenced: naive CD4+ T cells from PBMCs. Subset in this sample: CD45RA+ positively selected.

The CDR3 loop reads CASSPATGGNEKLFF. CDR3 bases: TGTGCCAGCAGTCCCGCGACCGGAGGGAATGAAAAACTGTTTTTT. This chain connects TRBV28 to TRBJ1-4; no clear D gene. This CDR3 region has 15 residues. The V gene lost 5 bases and the J gene lost 5 bases, with 15 bases spanning the gap. From germline, CDR1 is MDHEN and CDR2 SYDVKM.